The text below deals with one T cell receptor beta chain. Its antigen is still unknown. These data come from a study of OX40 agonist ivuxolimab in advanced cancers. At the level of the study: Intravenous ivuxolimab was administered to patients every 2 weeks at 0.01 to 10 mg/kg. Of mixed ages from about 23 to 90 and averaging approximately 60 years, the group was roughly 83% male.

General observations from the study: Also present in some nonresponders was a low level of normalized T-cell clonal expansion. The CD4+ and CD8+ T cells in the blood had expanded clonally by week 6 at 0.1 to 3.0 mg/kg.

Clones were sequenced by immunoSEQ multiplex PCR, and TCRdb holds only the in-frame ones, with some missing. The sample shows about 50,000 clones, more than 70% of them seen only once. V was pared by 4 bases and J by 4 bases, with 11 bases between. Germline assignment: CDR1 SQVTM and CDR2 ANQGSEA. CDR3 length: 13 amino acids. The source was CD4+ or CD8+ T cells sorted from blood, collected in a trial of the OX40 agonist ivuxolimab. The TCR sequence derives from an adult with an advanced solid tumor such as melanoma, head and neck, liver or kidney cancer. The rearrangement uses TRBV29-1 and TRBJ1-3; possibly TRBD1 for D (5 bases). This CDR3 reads CSVARRDGNTIYF. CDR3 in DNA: TGCAGCGTTGCTCGGAGGGACGGAAACACCATATATTTT.